This TCR beta chain was sequenced in a study of shared clonotypes between healthy human individuals. Libraries were prepared by immunoSEQ multiplex PCR; TCRdb keeps only in-frame clonotypes and omits some of them. The data contain about 2 million clones, less than 95% of them singletons. This CDR3 is built from 13 residues. The ends were cut back, 7 bases at V and 8 bases at J, with 17 bases in the middle. Germline V gene sequence: CDR1 LGHNT, CDR2 FRNRAP. In the naive CD8 group, cells lacked CD45RO and were positively selected for CCR7, so terminally differentiated effector memory CD45RA+ cells were left out.

The source material was naive CD8+ T cells sorted from blood. The chain employs TRBV12-5 and TRBJ1-2; D not certain. The sequence was obtained from a young man in good health. The CDR3: CASAIGVLRGYTF. The CDR3 DNA sequence: TGTGCTAGTGCCATTGGGGTCCTCCGCGGCTACACCTTC.